Detailed here is one T cell receptor (beta chain). Antigen unknown. The sample comes from a study of OX40 agonist ivuxolimab in advanced cancers. For the study at large: The dose-escalation cohort was just under 85% male, with a mean age of around 54 years, ranging about 23 to 79.

Germline values: CDR1 SGHVS, CDR2 FQNEAQ. Trimming pared 5 bases from V and 6 bases from J, leaving 12 bases between. The length of the CDR3 is 13 residues. General study points: At 0.1 to 3.0 mg/kg, clonal expansion of CD4+ and CD8+ blood T cells had occurred by week 6. CD8+ T cells averaged more expanded clones than CD4+.

Some clones are missing from TCRdb's copy, which holds only in-frame ones; the method was immunoSEQ multiplex PCR. Found here are 65,000 to 70,000 clones, around 89% of them singletons; the top ten hold less than 7.5%. This TCR was sampled from an adult with an advanced solid tumor such as melanoma, head and neck, liver or kidney cancer. This chain connects TRBV7-8 to TRBJ2-3; tentatively, D is TRBD2 (6 bases). The source was CD4+ or CD8+ T cells sorted from blood, collected in a trial of the OX40 agonist ivuxolimab. DNA for the CDR3: TGTGCCAGCAGCCTTCGGGAGTTGGATACGCAGTATTTT. Translation: CASSLRELDTQYF.